Sequencing of this T cell receptor (beta chain) was carried out in a study of cytomegalovirus exposure and HLA in healthy donors. PCR employed 60 Vbeta and 13 Jbeta primers. Sequenced by immunoSEQ multiplex PCR; TCRdb stores in-frame clones only, minus some. The sample lists 150,000 to 200,000 clones, 65% to 85% occurring once. Study-wide points: CMV serostatus was the sole immune exposure information available. For most subjects, TCR beta sequences were reported to predict HLA-A and HLA-B alleles with accuracy. In a later analysis, specific HLA alleles were associated with some 16,000 TCR beta sequences at a 0.05 false discovery rate.

V lost 6 bases, J lost 7 bases, and 9 bases stayed unmatched. Germline CDR1 reads MDHEN; CDR2 reads SYDVKM. The CDR3 runs 15 residues. Points on this clone: Its cognate antigen is unknown.

The rearrangement uses TRBV28 and TRBJ1-2, with 12 bases lining up with TRBD1. The specimen was PBMCs. This TCR was sampled from a woman in her forties in good health and CMV-seropositive. The CDR3 loop reads CASRGTGGGWAGYTF. In nucleotides, the CDR3 is TGTGCCAGCAGAGGGACAGGGGGCGGATGGGCTGGCTACACCTTC.